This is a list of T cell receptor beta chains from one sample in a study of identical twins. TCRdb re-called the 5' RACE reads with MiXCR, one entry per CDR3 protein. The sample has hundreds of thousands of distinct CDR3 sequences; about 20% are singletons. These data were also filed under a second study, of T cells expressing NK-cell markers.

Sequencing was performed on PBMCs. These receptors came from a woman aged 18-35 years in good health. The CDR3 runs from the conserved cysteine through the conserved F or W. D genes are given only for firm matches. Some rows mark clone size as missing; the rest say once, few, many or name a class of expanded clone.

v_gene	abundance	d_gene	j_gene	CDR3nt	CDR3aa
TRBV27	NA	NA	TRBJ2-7	TGTGCCAGCCGCTCAACGGAGGACCCCTACGAGCAGTACTTC	CASRSTEDPYEQYF
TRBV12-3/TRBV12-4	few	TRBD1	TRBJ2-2	TGTGCCACTCGACAGGGGGAAACCGGGGAGCTGTTTTTT	CATRQGETGELFF
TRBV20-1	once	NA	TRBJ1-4	TGCAGTGCTAGAGGCAATTCTAATGAAAAACTGTTTTTT	CSARGNSNEKLFF
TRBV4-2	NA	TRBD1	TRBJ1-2	TGTGCCAGCAGCACCGGGACAGGGGAAGGTGGTGGCTACACCTTC	CASSTGTGEGGGYTF
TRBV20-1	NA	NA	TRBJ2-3	TGCAGTGCTAGAGATCGGGGTAGCGGTCGACCAGATACGCAGTATTTT	CSARDRGSGRPDTQYF
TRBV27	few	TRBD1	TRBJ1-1	TGTGCCAGCAGTTTAATTGGACAGGGGAACACTGAAGCTTTCTTT	CASSLIGQGNTEAFF
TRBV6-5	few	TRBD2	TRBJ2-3	TGTGCCAGCAGTTACTCCCCTAGCGGGGACGTCACAGATACGCAGTATTTT	CASSYSPSGDVTDTQYF
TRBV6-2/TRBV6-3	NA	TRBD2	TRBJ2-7	TGTGCCAGCAAAGGGACTAGCGTATCCTACGAGCAGTACTTC	CASKGTSVSYEQYF
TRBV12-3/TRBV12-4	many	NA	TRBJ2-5	TGTGCCAGCAGCATAAAAGAGACCCAGTACTTC	CASSIKETQYF
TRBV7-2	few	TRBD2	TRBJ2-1	TGTGCCAGCAGCTTAGAACTAGCGGGCCACAATGAGCAGTTCTTC	CASSLELAGHNEQFF
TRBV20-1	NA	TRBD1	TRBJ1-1	TGCAGTGCTAGAGATCAAGTATCAGGGGGCTTCACTGAAGCTTTCTTT	CSARDQVSGGFTEAFF
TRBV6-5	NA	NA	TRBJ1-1	TGTGCCAGCAGTTATCAGGGTAAGAACCCGAAAGCTTTCTTT	CASSYQGKNPKAFF
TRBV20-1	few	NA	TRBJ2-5	TGCAGTGCCCCCGTCAGGGGACCAGAGACCCAGTACTTC	CSAPVRGPETQYF
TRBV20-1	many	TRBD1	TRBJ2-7	TGCAGTGCTAGGGCCGGGACAGGGATTAACGAGCAGTACTTC	CSARAGTGINEQYF
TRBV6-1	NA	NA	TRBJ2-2	TGTGCCAGCAGTAGCCGGGGGACCTTCGCGGGGGAGCTGTTTTTT	CASSSRGTFAGELFF
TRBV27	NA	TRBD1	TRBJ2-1	TGTGCCAGTTCTCGTCGGACAGGGGTTAGCAATGAGCAGTTCTTC	CASSRRTGVSNEQFF
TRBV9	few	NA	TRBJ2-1	TGTGCCAGCAGCGACCAGTCCCGCGGGGACACCAATGAGCAGTTCTTC	CASSDQSRGDTNEQFF
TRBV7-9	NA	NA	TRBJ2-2	TGTGCCAGCAGTCCCCGGACTACCACTTACACCGGGGAGCTGTTTTTT	CASSPRTTTYTGELFF
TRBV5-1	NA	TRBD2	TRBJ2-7	TGCGCCAGCAGCTCCTCGACTAGCGGGAGGCCCCGTTCCTACGAGCAGTACTTC	CASSSSTSGRPRSYEQYF
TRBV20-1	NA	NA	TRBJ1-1	TGCAGTGCTAGAGATTCGGGAGGGCTAGCTTTCTTT	CSARDSGGLAFF
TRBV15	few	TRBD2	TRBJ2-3	TGTGCCACCAGCAGAGTTGGCGGGGGGATAGATACGCAGTATTTT	CATSRVGGGIDTQYF
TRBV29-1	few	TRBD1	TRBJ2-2	TGCAGCGTTTCGGGACAGGGGGTAATCGGGGAGCTGTTTTTT	CSVSGQGVIGELFF
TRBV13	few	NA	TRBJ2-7	TGTGCCAGCAGCTCCCCGCACGGGATGTCCTACGAGCAGTACTTC	CASSSPHGMSYEQYF
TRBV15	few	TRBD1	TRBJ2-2	TGTGCCACCAGCAGAGTTGGGCGGAGGACAGGGGTCGACACCGGGGAGCTGTTTTTT	CATSRVGRRTGVDTGELFF
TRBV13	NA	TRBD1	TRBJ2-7	TGTGCCAGCAGCCTTCCGGGACAGGGGGTCGAGCAGTACTTC	CASSLPGQGVEQYF
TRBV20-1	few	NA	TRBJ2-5	TGCAGTGCGGGGACTCGGGGAGAGACCCAGTACTTC	CSAGTRGETQYF
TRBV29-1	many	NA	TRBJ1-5	TGCAGCGTGGGGGGATCAGGGTCTCAGCCCCAGCATTTT	CSVGGSGSQPQHF
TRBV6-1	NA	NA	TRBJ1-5	TGTGCCAGCAGGGCGCGACAGGTACCATCGACCCAGCATTTT	CASRARQVPSTQHF
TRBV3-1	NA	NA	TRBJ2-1	TGTGCCAGCAGCCCACTAGGGGGGTACAATGAGCAGTTCTTC	CASSPLGGYNEQFF
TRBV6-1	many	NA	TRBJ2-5	TGTGCCAGCAGTGAAAGTACCTGGGAGACCCAGTACTTC	CASSESTWETQYF
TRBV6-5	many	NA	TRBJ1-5	TGTGCCAGCAGTTACCAGGGGAAGCAGCCCCAGCATTTT	CASSYQGKQPQHF
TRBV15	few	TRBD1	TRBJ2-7	TGTGCCACTAAACAGGGGGGCGAGCAGTACTTC	CATKQGGEQYF
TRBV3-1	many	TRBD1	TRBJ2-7	TGTGCCAGCAGCCCGACGGGACAGTCCTACGAGCAGTACTTC	CASSPTGQSYEQYF
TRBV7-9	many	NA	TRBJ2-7	TGTGCCAGCAGCTCTCAGACGGGGGCCTACGAGCAGTACTTC	CASSSQTGAYEQYF
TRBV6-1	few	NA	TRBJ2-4	TGTGCCAGCAGACGAGACGGATTCGAAAACATTCAGTACTTC	CASRRDGFENIQYF
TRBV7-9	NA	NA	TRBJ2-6	TGTGCCAGCAGCTTAGGGGACTTCAGTTTTGGGGCCAACGTCCTGACTTTC	CASSLGDFSFGANVLTF
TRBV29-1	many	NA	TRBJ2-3	TGCAGCGTTGATACGACCCCAGATACGCAGTATTTT	CSVDTTPDTQYF
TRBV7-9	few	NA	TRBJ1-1	TGTGCCAGCATCCGGGGGGGCAACACTGAAGCTTTCTTT	CASIRGGNTEAFF
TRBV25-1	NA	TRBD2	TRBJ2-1	TGTGCCACCGGACTAGCGATTTACAATGAGCAGTTCTTC	CATGLAIYNEQFF
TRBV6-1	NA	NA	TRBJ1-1	TGTGCCAGCAGGGATACCCCTGAAGCTTTCTTT	CASRDTPEAFF
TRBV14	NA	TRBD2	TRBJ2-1	TGTGCCAGCAGCCACCCCAGGACTAGCGGGAGGGGTAGCTCCTACAATGAGCAGTTCTTC	CASSHPRTSGRGSSYNEQFF
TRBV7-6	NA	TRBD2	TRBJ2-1	TGTGCCAGCAGCTTAGAAGGGGGACTAGGCCCTTGG	CASSLEGGLGPW
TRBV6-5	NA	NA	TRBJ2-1	TGTGCCAGCAGTTACTCCCCCAAAGAGTATGAGCAGTTCTTC	CASSYSPKEYEQFF
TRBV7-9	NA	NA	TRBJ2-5	TGTGCCAGCAGCTTCACCGCGGAGCGAGGAGAGACCCAGTACTTC	CASSFTAERGETQYF
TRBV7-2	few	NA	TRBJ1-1	TGTGCCAGCAGCACCGAAGGACGGGTGAGGGCTGAAGCTTTCTTT	CASSTEGRVRAEAFF
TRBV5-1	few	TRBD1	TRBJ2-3	TGCGCCAGCAGCCTCATTGGACAGGGAATAGATACGCAGTATTTT	CASSLIGQGIDTQYF
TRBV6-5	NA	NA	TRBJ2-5	TGTGCCAGCAGCTACCCGGGACTCCAAGAGACCCAGTACTTC	CASSYPGLQETQYF
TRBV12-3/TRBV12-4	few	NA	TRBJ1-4	TGTGCCAGCAGTACAGGGACCTTGGGAGAAAAACTGTTTTTT	CASSTGTLGEKLFF
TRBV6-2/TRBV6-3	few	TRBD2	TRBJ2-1	TGTGCCAGCGTGATAGGACTAGCGGGGGATGAGCAGTTCTTC	CASVIGLAGDEQFF
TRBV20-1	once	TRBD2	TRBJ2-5	TGCAGTGCTATCGGGACTAGCGGGTCGGAGACCCAGTACTTC	CSAIGTSGSETQYF
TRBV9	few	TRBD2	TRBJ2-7	TGTGCCAGCAGCGTAGCCGGGGGGGCAGGAGAGCAGTACTTC	CASSVAGGAGEQYF
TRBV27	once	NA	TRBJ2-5	TGTGCCAGCAGTTTAGTGACGGGACCGAGGGAGACCCAGTACTTC	CASSLVTGPRETQYF
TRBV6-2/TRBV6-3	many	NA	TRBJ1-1	TGTGCCAGCAGTTACGCTGGGGCTGAAGCTTTCTTT	CASSYAGAEAFF